This T cell receptor beta chain came from a study of blood T cells in healthy people across ages. Study details: Researchers report that template switching captured about one barcoded beta molecule per two T cells.

A second roughly 7 to 11 cycle PCR used barcoded and J-beta primers. TCRdb re-called the 5' RACE reads through MiXCR, storing one row per CDR3 protein. The table records approximately 1.5 million distinct CDR3 sequences, about 42% of them present only once. Isolation per sample recovered at least 6 million PBMCs. This clonotype was seen more than once but under ten times. Trimming at V came to 5 bases and at J to 11 bases, leaving 14 bases not matched to a gene. The V gene's germline CDR1 is MNHEY and CDR2 SMNVEV (reference sequence). This CDR3 has 16 amino acids. The source of this sequence is a woman aged 18-29 years in good health. Sample: blood. The chain links TRBV27 to TRBJ2-5, with 13 bases aligning to TRBD2. This CDR3 reads CASSTLAGGPVYEQYF. In nucleotides, the CDR3 is TGTGCCAGCAGTACACTAGCGGGAGGGCCGGTGTATGAGCAGTACTTC.